A single sample is the source of the 9 T cell receptor beta chains below, sequenced in a study of shared clonotypes between healthy human individuals. The assay was immunoSEQ multiplex PCR, and TCRdb's table has in-frame clones only and misses some. Seen here are 2 million to 2.5 million clones, 85% to 95% observed once, and the top ten hold 0.3% to 0.4%. Sequencing used naive CD4+ T cells from PBMCs. Subset here: CD45RA+ positively selected. These TCRs come from a man younger than 30 in good health. Some clones in this sample may be carry-over from other donors' samples.

The chain has TRBV9 and TRBJ2-5; TRBD2 is a possible D gene (5 bases). The CDR3 has 14 residues. CDR1 is SGDLS, CDR2 YYNGEE, per germline. V gave up 4 bases and J gave up 7 bases, with 17 bases separating them. CDR3 coding DNA: TGTGCCAGCAGCAAAGAGGCGGGTATTGGGACCCAGTACTTC. This encodes CASSKEAGIGTQYF.

The chain couples TRBV19 to TRBJ1-3; 9 bases match TRBD1. With 10 bases clipped from V and 1 base from J, the junction kept 5 bases outside the gene matches. This CDR3 is built from 14 residues. From germline, CDR1 is LNHDA and CDR2 SQIVND (reference sequence). The CDR3 coding sequence is TGTGCCACCACGGACAGGGGTTCTGGAAACACCATATATTTT. This gives the protein CATTDRGSGNTIYF.

The count of this clone is one. The rearrangement links TRBV19 to TRBJ2-7; TRBD2 matches 10 bases. Germline loops: CDR1 LNHDA, CDR2 SQIVND (reference sequence). The CDR3 is 16 residues long. With V trimmed by 4 bases and J by 3 bases, 9 bases remained unmatched. In DNA, the CDR3 is TGTGCCAGTAGTAGCCAAGCGGGAGGGGGCTACTACGAGCAGTACTTC. Amino acids: CASSSQAGGGYYEQYF. The full variable domain, completed using reference TRBV19 and TRBJ2-7, is DGGITQSPKYLFRKEGQNVTLSCEQNLNHDAMYWYRQDPGQGLRLIYYSQIVNDFQKGDIAEGYSVSREKKESFPLTVTSAQKNPTAFYLCASSSQAGGGYYEQYFGPGTRLTVT.

This clone was counted once. The chain has TRBV28 and TRBJ2-2; 11 positions agree with TRBD2. With V trimmed by 6 bases and J by 5 bases, 8 bases remained unmatched. This CDR3 is built from 16 residues. CDR1 is MDHEN, CDR2 SYDVKM, per germline. The CDR3 loop reads CASSVTSGSGTGELFF. The CDR3 bases are TGTGCCAGCAGCGTAACTAGCGGGAGTGGAACCGGGGAGCTGTTTTTT.

This chain links TRBV10-3 with TRBJ1-2; maybe TRBD1 (5 bases). Trimming removed 6 bases at V and 7 bases at J, with 15 bases between. Germline values: CDR1 ENHRY, CDR2 SYGVKD. The CDR3 consists of 13 residues. The CDR3 reads CAIREGLKSGYTF. Written as DNA, the CDR3 is TGTGCCATCAGGGAGGGGCTCAAGAGTGGCTACACCTTC.

The rearrangement links TRBV7-2 to TRBJ2-2, with TRBD1 identical over 9 bases. V was pared by 5 bases and J by 5 bases, with 6 bases of the junction left unmatched. CDR1 and CDR2 from the germline V gene are SGHTA and FQGNSA. The length of the CDR3 is 15 residues. This CDR3 reads CASSPPGQGTGELFF. The CDR3 DNA follows: TGTGCCAGCAGCCCCCCGGGACAGGGTACCGGGGAGCTGTTTTTT.

The V gene is TRBV6-6, the J gene TRBJ2-5; D gene ambiguous. The CDR3 totals 12 residues. V lost 5 bases to trimming and J lost 4 bases, with 8 bases between them. CDR1 is MNHNY, CDR2 SVGAGI, per germline (reference sequence). DNA of the CDR3: TGTGCCAGCAGTCTTCGGCGAGAGACCCAGTACTTC. This encodes CASSLRRETQYF.

The chain is built from TRBV27 and TRBJ1-1; D perhaps matches TRBD1 (5 bases). The germline gives CDR1 MNHEY, CDR2 SMNVEV (reference sequence). This CDR3 has 17 amino acids. Trimming removed 5 bases at V and 5 bases at J, with 24 bases between. This chain's CDR3 is CASSPTIQTGGRTEAFF. The CDR3 nucleotides read TGTGCCAGCAGTCCCACCATTCAAACTGGGGGGAGAACTGAAGCTTTCTTT.

This chain uses TRBV11-2 with TRBJ2-7; the match to TRBD2 covers 9 bases. With V trimmed by 0 bases and J by 3 bases, 3 bases remained unmatched. Germline V lookup: CDR1 SGHAT, CDR2 FQNNGV. This CDR3 comprises 15 residues. The CDR3, as DNA: TGTGCCAGCAGCTTAGAGACTAGCGGACGCTACGAGCAGTACTTC. Amino acids: CASSLETSGRYEQYF.